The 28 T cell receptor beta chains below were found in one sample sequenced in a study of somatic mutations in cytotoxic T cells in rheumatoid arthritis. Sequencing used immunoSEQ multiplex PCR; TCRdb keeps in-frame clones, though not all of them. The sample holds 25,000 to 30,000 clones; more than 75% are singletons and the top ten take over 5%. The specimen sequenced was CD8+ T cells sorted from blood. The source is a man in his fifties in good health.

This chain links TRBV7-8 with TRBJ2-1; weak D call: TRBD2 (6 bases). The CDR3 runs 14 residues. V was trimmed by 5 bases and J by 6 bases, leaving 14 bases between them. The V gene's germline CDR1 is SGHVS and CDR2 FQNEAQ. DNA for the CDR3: TGTGCCAGCAGCCCGGAGGGGAGCCCCAATGAGCAGTTCTTC. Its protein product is CASSPEGSPNEQFF.

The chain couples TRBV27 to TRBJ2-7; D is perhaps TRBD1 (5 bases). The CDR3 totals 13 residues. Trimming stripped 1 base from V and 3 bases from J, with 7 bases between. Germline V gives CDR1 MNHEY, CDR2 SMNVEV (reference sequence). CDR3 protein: CASSLYRSYEQYF. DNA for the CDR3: TGTGCCAGCAGTTTATACAGGAGCTACGAGCAGTACTTC.

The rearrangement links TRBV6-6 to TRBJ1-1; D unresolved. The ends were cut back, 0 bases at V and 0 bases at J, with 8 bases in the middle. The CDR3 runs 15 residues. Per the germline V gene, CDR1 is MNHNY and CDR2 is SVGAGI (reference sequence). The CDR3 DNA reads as TGTGCCAGCAGTTACTCGTCAGCCCTGAACACTGAAGCTTTCTTT. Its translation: CASSYSSALNTEAFF.

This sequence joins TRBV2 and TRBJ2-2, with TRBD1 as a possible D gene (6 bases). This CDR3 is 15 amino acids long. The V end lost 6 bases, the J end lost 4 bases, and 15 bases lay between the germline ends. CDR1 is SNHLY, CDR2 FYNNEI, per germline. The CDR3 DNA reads TGTGCCAGCAGGGAGACAGGAGAGGGCACCGGGGAGCTGTTTTTT. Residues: CASRETGEGTGELFF.

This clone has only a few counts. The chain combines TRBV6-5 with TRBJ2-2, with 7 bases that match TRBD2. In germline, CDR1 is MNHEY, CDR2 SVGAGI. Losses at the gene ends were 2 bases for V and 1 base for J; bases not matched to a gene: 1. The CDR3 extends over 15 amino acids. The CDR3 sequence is CASSYRGENTGELFF. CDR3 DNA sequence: TGTGCCAGCAGTTACCGGGGGGAGAACACCGGGGAGCTGTTTTTT.

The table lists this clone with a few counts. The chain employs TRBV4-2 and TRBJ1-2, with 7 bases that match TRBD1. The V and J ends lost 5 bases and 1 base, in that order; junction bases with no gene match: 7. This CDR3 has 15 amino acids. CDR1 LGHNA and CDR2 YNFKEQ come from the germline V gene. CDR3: CASSKSRDSNYGYTF. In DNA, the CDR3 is TGTGCCAGCAGCAAATCCCGGGACAGTAACTATGGCTACACCTTC.

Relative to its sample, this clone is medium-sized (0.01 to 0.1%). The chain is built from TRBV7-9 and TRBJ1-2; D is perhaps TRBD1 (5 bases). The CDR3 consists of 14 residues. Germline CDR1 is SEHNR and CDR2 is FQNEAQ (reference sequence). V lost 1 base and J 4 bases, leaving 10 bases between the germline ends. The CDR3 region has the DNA TGTGCCAGCAGCTTAGAAGGGACGGTCTATGGCTACACCTTC. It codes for CASSLEGTVYGYTF.

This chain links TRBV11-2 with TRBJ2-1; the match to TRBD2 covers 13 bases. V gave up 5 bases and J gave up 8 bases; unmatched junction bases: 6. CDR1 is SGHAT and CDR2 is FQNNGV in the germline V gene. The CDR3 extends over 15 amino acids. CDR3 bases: TGTGCCAGCAGCCGGACTAGCGGGAGTAGGCATGAGCAGTTCTTC. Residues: CASSRTSGSRHEQFF.

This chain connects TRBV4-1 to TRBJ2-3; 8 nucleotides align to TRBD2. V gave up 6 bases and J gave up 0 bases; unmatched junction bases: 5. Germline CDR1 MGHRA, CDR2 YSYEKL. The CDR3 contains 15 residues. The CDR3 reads CASRRAGGSTDTQYF. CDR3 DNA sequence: TGCGCCAGCAGGCGGGCGGGGGGAAGCACAGATACGCAGTATTTT.

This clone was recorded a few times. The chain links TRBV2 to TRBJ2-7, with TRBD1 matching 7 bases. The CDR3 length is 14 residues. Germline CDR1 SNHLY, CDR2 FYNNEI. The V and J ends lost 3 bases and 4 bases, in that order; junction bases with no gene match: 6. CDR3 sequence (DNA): TGTGCCAGCAGTGAGACGGGGACAGTATACGAGCAGTACTTC. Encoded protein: CASSETGTVYEQYF. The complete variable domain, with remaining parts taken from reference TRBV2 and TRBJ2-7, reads EPEVTQTPSHQVTQMGQEVILRCVPISNHLYFYWYRQILGQKVEFLVSFYNNEISEKSEIFDDQFSVERPDGSNFTLKIRSTKLEDSAMYFCASSETGTVYEQYFGPGTRLTVT.

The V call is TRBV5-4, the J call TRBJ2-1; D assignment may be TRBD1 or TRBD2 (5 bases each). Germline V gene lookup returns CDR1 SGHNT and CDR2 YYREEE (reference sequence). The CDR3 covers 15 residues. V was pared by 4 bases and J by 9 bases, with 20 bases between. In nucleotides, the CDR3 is TGTGCCAGCAGCCCAGACCGTACCCGAGGGGCTGAGCAGTTCTTC. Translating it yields CASSPDRTRGAEQFF.

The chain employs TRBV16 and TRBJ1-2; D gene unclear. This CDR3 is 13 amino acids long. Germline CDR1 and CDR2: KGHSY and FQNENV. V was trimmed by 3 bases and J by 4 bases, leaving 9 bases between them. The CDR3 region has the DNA TGTGCCAGCAGCCAGCCAGCTAGCTATGGCTACACCTTC. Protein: CASSQPASYGYTF.

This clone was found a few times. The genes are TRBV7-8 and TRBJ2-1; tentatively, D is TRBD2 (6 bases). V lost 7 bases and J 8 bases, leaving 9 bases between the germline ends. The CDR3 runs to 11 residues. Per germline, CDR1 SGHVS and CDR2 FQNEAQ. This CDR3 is CASIGGHEQFF. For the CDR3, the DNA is TGTGCCAGCATCGGGGGACATGAGCAGTTCTTC. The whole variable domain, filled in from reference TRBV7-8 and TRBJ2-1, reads GAGVSQSPRYKVAKRGQDVALRCDPISGHVSLFWYQQALGQGPEFLTYFQNEAQLDKSGLPSDRFFAERPEGSVSTLKIQRTQQEDSAVYLCASIGGHEQFFGPGTRLTVL.

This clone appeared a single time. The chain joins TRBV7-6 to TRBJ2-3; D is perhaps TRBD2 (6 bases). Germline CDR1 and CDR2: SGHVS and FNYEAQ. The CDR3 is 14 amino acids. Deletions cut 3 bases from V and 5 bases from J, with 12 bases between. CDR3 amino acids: CASSFARRGDTQYF. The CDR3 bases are TGTGCCAGCAGCTTTGCCCGGAGGGGAGATACGCAGTATTTT.

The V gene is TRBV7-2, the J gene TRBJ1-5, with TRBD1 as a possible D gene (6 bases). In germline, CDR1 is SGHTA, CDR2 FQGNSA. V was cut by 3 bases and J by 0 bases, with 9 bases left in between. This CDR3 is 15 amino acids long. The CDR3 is CASSFTGYSNQPQHF. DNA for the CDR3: TGTGCCAGCAGCTTTACAGGGTATAGCAATCAGCCCCAGCATTTT.

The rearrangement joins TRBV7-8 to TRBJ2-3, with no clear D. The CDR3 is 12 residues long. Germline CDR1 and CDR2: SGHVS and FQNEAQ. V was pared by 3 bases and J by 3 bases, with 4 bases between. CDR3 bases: TGTGCCAGCAGCTTTGCGACAGATACGCAGTATTTT. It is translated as CASSFATDTQYF.

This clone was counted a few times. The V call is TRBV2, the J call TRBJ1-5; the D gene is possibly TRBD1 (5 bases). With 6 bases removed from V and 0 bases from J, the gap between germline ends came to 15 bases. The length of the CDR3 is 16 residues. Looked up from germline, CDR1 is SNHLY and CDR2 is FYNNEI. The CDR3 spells CASSSAGHYSNQPQHF. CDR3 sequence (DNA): TGTGCCAGCAGCTCGGCAGGGCATTATAGCAATCAGCCCCAGCATTTT.

The CDR3 nucleotides read TGCGCCAGCAGCGGGACAGGAGTAGAGTTCTTC. Protein: CASSGTGVEFF. The genes are TRBV5-1 and TRBJ2-1; TRBD1 matches at 8 bases. Germline assignment: CDR1 SGHRS and CDR2 YFSETQ. V gave up 4 bases and J gave up 14 bases; unmatched junction bases: 5. CDR3 length: 11 residues.

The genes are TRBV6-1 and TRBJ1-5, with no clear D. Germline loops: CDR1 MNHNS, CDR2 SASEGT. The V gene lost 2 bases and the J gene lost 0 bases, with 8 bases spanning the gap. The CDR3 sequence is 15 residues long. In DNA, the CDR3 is TGTGCCAGCAGTGAATGGGGATATAGCAATCAGCCCCAGCATTTT. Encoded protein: CASSEWGYSNQPQHF.

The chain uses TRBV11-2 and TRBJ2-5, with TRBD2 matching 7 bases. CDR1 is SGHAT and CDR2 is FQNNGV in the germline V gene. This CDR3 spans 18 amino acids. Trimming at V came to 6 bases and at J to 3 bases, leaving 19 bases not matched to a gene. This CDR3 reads CASRVGFGPSGYKETQYF. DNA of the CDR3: TGTGCCAGCAGGGTTGGGTTCGGCCCTAGCGGCTACAAAGAGACCCAGTACTTC.

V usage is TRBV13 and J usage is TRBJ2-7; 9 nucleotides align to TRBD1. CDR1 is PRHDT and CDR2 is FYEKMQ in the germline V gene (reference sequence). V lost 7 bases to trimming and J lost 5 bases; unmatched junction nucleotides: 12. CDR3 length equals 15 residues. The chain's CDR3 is CASTSGTGSFHEQYF. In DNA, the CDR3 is TGTGCCAGCACCTCCGGGACAGGGAGTTTCCACGAGCAGTACTTC.

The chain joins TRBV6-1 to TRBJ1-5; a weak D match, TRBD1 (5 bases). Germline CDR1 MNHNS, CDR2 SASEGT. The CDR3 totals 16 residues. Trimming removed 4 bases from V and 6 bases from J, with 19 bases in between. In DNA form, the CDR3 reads TGTGCCAGCAGTGTGGCGGGACGAAGGCAAACTCAGCCCCAGCATTTT. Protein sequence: CASSVAGRRQTQPQHF.

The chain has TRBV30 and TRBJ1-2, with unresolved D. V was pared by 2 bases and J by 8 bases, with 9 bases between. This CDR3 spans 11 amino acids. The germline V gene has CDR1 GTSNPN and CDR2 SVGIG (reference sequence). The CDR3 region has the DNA TGTGCCTGGAGTCAGACCAAGGGCTACACCTTC. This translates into CAWSQTKGYTF.

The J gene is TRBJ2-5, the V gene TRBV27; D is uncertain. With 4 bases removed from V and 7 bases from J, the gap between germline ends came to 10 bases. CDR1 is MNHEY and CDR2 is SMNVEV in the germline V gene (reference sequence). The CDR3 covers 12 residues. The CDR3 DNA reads TGTGCCAGCAGTTGGGGTGCAGGGACCCAGTACTTC. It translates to CASSWGAGTQYF.

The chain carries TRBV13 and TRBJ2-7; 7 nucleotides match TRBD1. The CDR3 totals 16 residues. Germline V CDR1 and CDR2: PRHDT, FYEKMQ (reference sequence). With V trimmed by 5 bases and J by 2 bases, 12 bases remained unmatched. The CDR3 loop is CASSPRGAGGPYEQYF. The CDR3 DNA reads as TGTGCCAGCAGCCCCCGAGGGGCAGGGGGACCCTACGAGCAGTACTTC.

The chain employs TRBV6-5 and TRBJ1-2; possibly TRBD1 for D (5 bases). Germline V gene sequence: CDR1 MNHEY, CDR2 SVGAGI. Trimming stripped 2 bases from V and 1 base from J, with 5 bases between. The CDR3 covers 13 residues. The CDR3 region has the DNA TGTGCCAGCAGTTACGGGGGTAACTATGGCTACACCTTC. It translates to CASSYGGNYGYTF.

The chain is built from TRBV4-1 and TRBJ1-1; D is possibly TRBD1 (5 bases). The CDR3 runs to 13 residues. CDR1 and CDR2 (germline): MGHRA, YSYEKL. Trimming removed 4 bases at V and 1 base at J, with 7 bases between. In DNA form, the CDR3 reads TGCGCCAGCAGCCTCGACAGGAACACTGAAGCTTTCTTT. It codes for CASSLDRNTEAFF.

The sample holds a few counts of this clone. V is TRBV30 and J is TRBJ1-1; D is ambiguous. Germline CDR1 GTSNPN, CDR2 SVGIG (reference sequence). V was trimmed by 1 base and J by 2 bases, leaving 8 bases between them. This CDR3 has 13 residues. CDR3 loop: CAWSADINTEAFF. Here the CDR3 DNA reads TGTGCCTGGAGTGCCGATATTAACACTGAAGCTTTCTTT.